This T cell receptor (beta chain) comes out of a study of T-cell memory formation after mild COVID-19. Across the whole study: TCR clusters were mostly donor specific.

This CDR3 spans 13 amino acids. The ends were cut back, 6 bases at V and 0 bases at J, with 9 bases in the middle. Germline-derived CDR1 and CDR2 are SGHTA and FQGNSA. UMIs and sample barcodes were carried by the TCR alpha and TCR beta cDNA libraries that 5'RACE produced using constant-segment primers. TCRdb analysed the 5' RACE reads with MiXCR anew, one entry per CDR3 protein. The table records roughly 310,000 distinct CDR3 sequences, about a sixth of them present only once. About this clonotype: Its specificity is unknown.

General study points: Pre-infection memory showed some responding clones, and this suggested that cross-reactive memory joined.

Sequencing was done on a sample of PBMCs or a T cell subset sorted from them (not recorded which). The receptor comes from a man aged 18 to 30 who had mild COVID-19 (a few samples of this study predate the infection). Cell type and time point are not known. The V call is TRBV7-2, the J call TRBJ2-7, with a weak D call TRBD2 (5 bases). The CDR3 reads CASSAGRSYEQYV. The CDR3 DNA sequence: TGTGCCAGCAGTGCGGGCCGCTCCTACGAGCAGTACGTC.